This TCR beta chain was identified during a study of OX40 agonist ivuxolimab in advanced cancers. Study overall: 30% to 40% of patients had received prior checkpoint inhibitor therapy. General study results and limits: Among expanded peripheral T cells, antigen specificity went undetermined. Low clonal expansion, among the lowest seen, marked partial responders at 0.1-3.0 mg/kg.

A history of autoimmune disease or systemic immunosuppression excluded patients. About this clone: Antigen: not known.

Libraries were prepared by immunoSEQ multiplex PCR; TCRdb keeps only in-frame clonotypes and omits some of them. The sample yields approximately 13,000 clones, around four fifths seen once. This CDR3 has 16 amino acids. Germline assignment: CDR1 MRHNA and CDR2 SNTAGT. V lost 6 bases and J lost 4; bases outside the gene matches: 11. The sample consisted of CD4+ or CD8+ T cells sorted from blood, taken in a trial of the OX40 agonist ivuxolimab. The chain is built from TRBV6-4 and TRBJ2-3, with 9 bases lining up with TRBD1. This clonotype was sampled from an adult with an advanced solid tumor such as melanoma, head and neck, liver or kidney cancer. CDR3 sequence: CASSGPGQGGADTQYF. As DNA, the CDR3 is TGTGCCAGCAGCGGCCCGGGACAGGGTGGGGCAGATACGCAGTATTTT.